What follows are 28 T cell receptor beta chains derived from one specimen sequenced in a study of molecular identifiers for immune sequencing clone quantification. TCRdb re-called the PCR reads with MiXCR, one entry per CDR3 protein. Among 460,000 or so distinct CDR3 sequences, around 25% were seen once, and the ten largest hold around 0.79%. What was sequenced was naive CD8+ T cells from blood, with Jurkat cell RNA spiked in. The sample's subset: FACS-sorted CD8+CD4-CCR7+CD45RA+ naive T cells. These receptors all stem from a human donor in good health. Some libraries in this study had Jurkat cell RNA spiked in.

This clonotype is a singleton in its sample. Mismatch with germline at one junction end may stem from a read error. V usage is TRBV7-2 and J usage is TRBJ2-5; maybe TRBD2 (6 bases). Germline V gene sequence: CDR1 SGHTA, CDR2 FQGNSA. The CDR3 spans 15 residues. CDR3 in DNA: TGTGCCAGCAGCTTAGTTACGGGAGTACAAGAGACCCCGTACTTC. Protein: CASSLVTGVQETPYF.

This clonotype has a handful of counts. The rearrangement links TRBV6-2 or TRBV6-3 to TRBJ2-4; possibly TRBD1 for D (5 bases). With 0 bases removed from V and 0 bases from J, the gap between germline ends came to 6 bases. Germline V gene lookup returns CDR1 MNHEY and CDR2 SVGEGT. The CDR3 spans 15 residues. DNA of the CDR3: TGTGCCAGCAGTTACTCGGGGCTAGCCAAAAACATTCAGTACTTC. Translated: CASSYSGLAKNIQYF.

At least ten counts were recorded for this clonotype. The chain recombines TRBV5-1 with TRBJ2-5; tentatively, D is TRBD1 (6 bases). V was pared by 7 bases and J by 4 bases, with 35 bases between. CDR1 is SGHRS and CDR2 is YFSETQ in the germline V gene. CDR3 size: 20 residues. CDR3 protein: CASFDYEATGEAVRRETQYF. CDR3 bases: TGCGCCAGCTTTGATTATGAAGCGACAGGCGAGGCCGTAAGGCGAGAGACCCAGTACTTC.

This clonotype has just one count. With a much larger clone just one base away, this may be a read error. V usage is TRBV7-9 and J usage is TRBJ1-4; D is perhaps TRBD1 (5 bases). In germline, CDR1 is SEHNR, CDR2 FQNEAQ (reference sequence). The CDR3 totals 14 residues. Trimming stripped 5 bases from V and 6 bases from J, with 13 bases between. The CDR3 nucleotides are TGTGCCAGCAGCCTGCCCGAGGGGTATGAAAAACTGTTTTTT. It codes for CASSLPEGYEKLFF. The full variable domain, with the rest looked up from reference TRBV7-9 and TRBJ1-4, is DTGVSQNPRHKITKRGQNVTFRCDPISEHNRLYWYRQTLGQGPEFLTYFQNEAQLEKSRLLSDRFSAERPKGSFSTLEIQRTEQGDSAMYLCASSLPEGYEKLFFGSGTQLSVL.

This rearrangement joins TRBV19 to TRBJ1-1, with unresolved D. Germline V gene lookup returns CDR1 LNHDA and CDR2 SQIVND (reference sequence). The length of the CDR3 is 13 residues. Trimming left V 3 bases short and J 1 base short, with 6 bases between. This CDR3 is CASSISWNTEAFF. CDR3 nucleotides: TGTGCCAGTAGTATTTCTTGGAACACTGAAGCTTTCTTT.

V usage is TRBV19 and J usage is TRBJ2-1; a weak D match, TRBD1 (8 bases). CDR1 LNHDA and CDR2 SQIVND come from the germline V gene (reference sequence). This CDR3 is built from 15 residues. Trimming removed 10 bases at V and 6 bases at J, with 22 bases between. The CDR3 region is CATYTGGQASNEQFF. As DNA, the CDR3 is TGTGCCACCTACACGGGGGGACAGGCTTCCAATGAGCAGTTCTTC.

A few counts support this clonotype. The chain carries TRBV7-9 and TRBJ2-4; tentatively, D is TRBD1 (6 bases). Germline CDR1 SEHNR, CDR2 FQNEAQ (reference sequence). Trimming pared 7 bases from V and 8 bases from J, leaving 18 bases between. The CDR3 totals 14 residues. In DNA, the CDR3 is TGTGCCAGCACCCACCTAGGACAGTTAGACATTCAGTACTTC. Translated: CASTHLGQLDIQYF.

This sequence joins TRBV29-1 and TRBJ1-2; 10 nucleotides align to TRBD1. The length of the CDR3 is 17 residues. J lost 6 bases, V lost 4 bases, and 17 bases had no gene match. Germline V gene lookup returns CDR1 SQVTM and CDR2 ANQGSEA. DNA for the CDR3: TGCAGCGTTGTAGGGCGGACAGGGGGAGTTTGGAAAGATGGCTACACCTTC. Its protein product is CSVVGRTGGVWKDGYTF.

The rearrangement links TRBV13 to TRBJ1-6, with D tentatively TRBD1 (5 bases). The CDR3 totals 15 residues. Germline-derived CDR1 and CDR2 are PRHDT and FYEKMQ (reference sequence). V was trimmed by 5 bases and J by 7 bases, leaving 15 bases between them. For the CDR3, the DNA is TGTGCCAGCAGCATCGTGACAGAGGCGAATTCACCCCTCCACTTT. Translation: CASSIVTEANSPLHF.

This clonotype appeared a few times. This sequence joins TRBV5-4 and TRBJ2-2, with a tentative D call TRBD2 (7 bases). This CDR3 spans 16 amino acids. Per germline, CDR1 SGHNT and CDR2 YYREEE (reference sequence). V was shortened by 3 bases and J by 0 bases, with 12 bases between the two germline ends. In DNA form, the CDR3 reads TGTGCCAGCAGCTCCACGGGGGGCGCGAACACCGGGGAGCTGTTTTTT. It is translated as CASSSTGGANTGELFF.

About this clonotype itself: Lacking the conserved final phenylalanine or tryptophan, this CDR3 likely reflects a read error. J is TRBJ2-7 and V is TRBV6-5; D gene uncertain. Germline assignment: CDR1 MNHEY and CDR2 SVGAGI. The CDR3 has 14 amino acids. V was trimmed by 5 bases and J by 0 bases, leaving 11 bases between them. The CDR3 sequence: CASSPAKSSYEQYS. In DNA form, the CDR3 reads TGTGCCAGCAGTCCCGCCAAGAGCTCCTACGAGCAGTACTCC.

J is TRBJ2-4 and V is TRBV20-1, with D perhaps TRBD1 (5 bases). Germline assignment: CDR1 DFQATT and CDR2 SNEGSKA (reference sequence). The CDR3 is made up of 17 amino acids. The V end was cut by 6 bases, the J end by 0 bases, with 21 bases between. CDR3 coding DNA: TGCAGTGCCCATTCTATGACAGAGCCACTAGCCAAAAACATTCAGTACTTC. Translated, it gives CSAHSMTEPLAKNIQYF.

The CDR3 loop is CASSPPWGGPGLGGANVLTF. The CDR3, as DNA: TGTGCCAGCAGCCCCCCATGGGGGGGCCCGGGCTTGGGCGGGGCCAACGTCCTGACTTTC. The chain is built from TRBV11-2 and TRBJ2-6, with D possibly TRBD2 on 7 matching bases. Germline V gene lookup returns CDR1 SGHAT and CDR2 FQNNGV. The germline V and J ends were trimmed by 5 bases and 4 bases, with 27 bases remaining between them. The CDR3 is 20 amino acids.

This chain connects TRBV27 to TRBJ2-7, with 10 bases lining up with TRBD2. CDR1 and CDR2 (germline): MNHEY, SMNVEV (reference sequence). V was clipped by 5 bases and J by 4 bases; unmatched bases: 5. The CDR3 covers 14 residues. CDR3 DNA sequence: TGTGCCAGCAGTCCGACTAGCGGGCTTTACGAGCAGTACTTC. This codes for CASSPTSGLYEQYF.

As to this clonotype: A read error may explain this, as a much larger clone is one base away. The rearrangement links TRBV7-6 to TRBJ1-5; 7 positions match TRBD1. With V trimmed by 2 bases and J by 3 bases, 4 bases remained unmatched. From germline, CDR1 is SGHVS and CDR2 FNYEAQ. The CDR3 is 15 amino acids. The CDR3 sequence: CASSLRDSDNQPQHF. CDR3 nucleotide sequence: TGTGCCAGCAGCTTAAGGGACAGTGACAATCAGCCCCAGCATTTT.

This clonotype occurred a few times. CDR3 nucleotide sequence: TGCGCCAGCAGCTTAGTGCTAGCGGCCGCCTACGAGCAGTACTTC. Its protein product is CASSLVLAAAYEQYF. The rearrangement links TRBV5-1 to TRBJ2-7; 7 nucleotides line up with TRBD2. V lost 2 bases, J lost 2 bases, and 7 bases stayed unmatched. CDR3 length equals 15 residues. Germline assignment: CDR1 SGHRS and CDR2 YFSETQ.

This clonotype has a handful of counts. This chain uses TRBV7-2 with TRBJ1-1; tentative D call: TRBD1 (6 bases). V was cut by 3 bases and J by 7 bases, with 15 bases left in between. Germline V gene lookup returns CDR1 SGHTA and CDR2 FQGNSA. The CDR3 contains 14 residues. Here the CDR3 reads CASSFLGGRGEAFF. For the CDR3, the DNA is TGTGCCAGCAGCTTTTTGGGGGGGCGGGGTGAAGCTTTCTTT.

Concerning this clonotype: At one of its ends the junction is not consistent with the germline gene, which may arise from a read error. This chain joins TRBV6-1 and TRBJ2-7; TRBD1 aligns across 8 bases. There are 15 residues in the CDR3. Germline CDR1 reads MNHNS; CDR2 reads SASEGT. The CDR3 DNA follows: TGTGCCGGCAGTGAATTCGGGACAGGTTCCTACGAGCAGTACTTC. Translating gives CAGSEFGTGSYEQYF.

The table lists this clonotype with many counts. The chain is built from TRBV11-2 and TRBJ1-1; D is possibly TRBD1 (6 bases). The germline V gene has CDR1 SGHAT and CDR2 FQNNGV. The CDR3 spans 15 residues. Between the trimmed V and J ends, which lost 4 bases and 4 bases, there was a span of 16 bases. The CDR3 loop is CASSSGRGGGTEAFF. In DNA, the CDR3 is TGTGCCAGCAGCTCGGGACGAGGGGGAGGCACTGAAGCTTTCTTT.

This clonotype was seen at least ten times. The rearrangement joins TRBV29-1 to TRBJ2-5; no definite D call. The CDR3 totals 11 residues. The germline V and J ends were trimmed by 1 base and 4 bases, with 4 bases remaining between them. The germline V gene has CDR1 SQVTM and CDR2 ANQGSEA. The CDR3 region has the DNA TGCAGCGTTGAAGGCCCAGAGACCCAGTACTTC. Amino acid sequence: CSVEGPETQYF. Using reference TRBV29-1 and TRBJ2-5 for the parts outside the CDR3, the full variable domain is SAVISQKPSRDICQRGTSLTIQCQVDSQVTMMFWYRQQPGQSLTLIATANQGSEATYESGFVIDKFPISRPNLTFSTLTVSNMSPEDSSIYLCSVEGPETQYFGPGTRLLVL.

Only a few counts were recorded for this clonotype. This chain connects TRBV11-2 to TRBJ2-2; TRBD1 is a possible D gene (5 bases). With 2 bases removed from V and 6 bases from J, the gap between germline ends came to 19 bases. CDR1 is SGHAT, CDR2 FQNNGV, per germline. CDR3 length: 17 residues. For the CDR3, the DNA is TGTGCCAGCAGCTTAATAGGGGATTCGAGCCGGGCCGGGGAGCTGTTTTTT. Translation gives CASSLIGDSSRAGELFF.

This clonotype was recorded at least ten times. This chain uses TRBV15 with TRBJ1-5; possible D gene TRBD1, 5 bases. Germline V gives CDR1 LNHNV, CDR2 YYDKDF (reference sequence). CDR3 size: 17 residues. The V end lost 3 bases, the J end lost 3 bases, and 18 bases lay between the germline ends. CDR3: CATSSTREGEYNQPQHF. Here the CDR3 DNA reads TGTGCCACCAGCAGTACAAGGGAAGGGGAGTACAATCAGCCCCAGCATTTT.

Comments on this clonotype: This may be a read error, as it is one base from a much larger clone. The missing conserved phenylalanine or tryptophan at the end of this CDR3 makes a read error likely. The V gene is TRBV20-1, the J gene TRBJ2-7; 11 nucleotides match TRBD2. This CDR3 comprises 14 residues. Per the germline V gene, CDR1 is DFQATT and CDR2 is SNEGSKA (reference sequence). V lost 6 bases and J lost 1; bases outside the gene matches: 5. CDR3 DNA: TGCAGTGCGACCGGGACTAGCGGTTCCTACGAGCAGTACCTC. Translation: CSATGTSGSYEQYL.

This clonotype was observed a handful of times. The chain couples TRBV12-3 or TRBV12-4 to TRBJ2-3; D possibly uses TRBD1 or TRBD2 (5 bases each). With 6 bases removed from V and 6 bases from J, the gap between germline ends came to 22 bases. This CDR3 has 16 residues. CDR3 nucleotide sequence: TGTGCCAGCAGCCCAACCCCGGGACCAACCAGGGATACGCAGTATTTT. It codes for CASSPTPGPTRDTQYF.

This chain links TRBV20-1 with TRBJ1-4; TRBD1 agrees at 9 bases. The junction had 5 bases not matched to a gene; V was cut back by 0 bases and J by 6 bases. The CDR3 length is 15 residues. The V gene's germline CDR1 is DFQATT and CDR2 SNEGSKA (reference sequence). The CDR3: CSARDPRQGDEKLFF. CDR3 bases: TGCAGTGCTAGAGATCCCCGACAGGGGGATGAAAAACTGTTTTTT.

The genes are TRBV7-6 and TRBJ2-7; D uncertain. The germline gives CDR1 SGHVS, CDR2 FNYEAQ. With 1 base removed from V and 2 bases from J, the gap between germline ends came to 12 bases. The CDR3 sequence is 15 residues long. The CDR3 DNA sequence: TGTGCCAGCAGCTTAGTAGCTACCGTCACCTACGAGCAGTACTTC. As protein: CASSLVATVTYEQYF.

The chain is built from TRBV27 and TRBJ2-3; no clear D. The ends were cut back, 3 bases at V and 14 bases at J, with 18 bases in the middle. Germline V gene data show CDR1 as MNHEY and CDR2 as SMNVEV (reference sequence). The CDR3 has 13 amino acids. The CDR3 coding sequence is TGTGCCAGCAGTTTTTTGGGCACCGATCCGCCGTATTTT. Its translation is CASSFLGTDPPYF.

This clonotype has a handful of counts. This sequence joins TRBV6-5 and TRBJ2-1, with D possibly being TRBD1 (6 bases). Germline V lookup: CDR1 MNHEY, CDR2 SVGAGI. The CDR3 extends over 17 amino acids. V was shortened by 0 bases and J by 6 bases, with 18 bases between the two germline ends. The CDR3: CASSYSGQGYVRNEQFF. CDR3 nucleotide sequence: TGTGCCAGCAGTTACTCGGGTCAGGGGTATGTTCGCAATGAGCAGTTCTTC.